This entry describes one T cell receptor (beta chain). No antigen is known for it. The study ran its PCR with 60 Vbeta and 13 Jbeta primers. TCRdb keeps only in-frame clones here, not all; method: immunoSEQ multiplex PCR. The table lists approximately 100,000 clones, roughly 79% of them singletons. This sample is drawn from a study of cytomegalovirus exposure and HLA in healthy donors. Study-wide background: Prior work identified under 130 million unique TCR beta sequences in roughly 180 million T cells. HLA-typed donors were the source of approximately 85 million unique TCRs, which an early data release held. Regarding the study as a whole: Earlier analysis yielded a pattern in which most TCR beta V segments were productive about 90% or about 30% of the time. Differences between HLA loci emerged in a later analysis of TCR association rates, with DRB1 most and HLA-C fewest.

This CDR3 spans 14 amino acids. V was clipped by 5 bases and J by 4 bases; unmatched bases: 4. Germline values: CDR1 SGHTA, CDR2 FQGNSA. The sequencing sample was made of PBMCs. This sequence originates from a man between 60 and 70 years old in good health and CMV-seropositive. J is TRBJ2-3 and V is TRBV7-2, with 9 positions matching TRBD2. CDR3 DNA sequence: TGTGCCAGCAGCCCCCAGCGGGGGGCAGATACGCAGTATTTT. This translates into CASSPQRGADTQYF.